The clone carrying this TCR beta chain has only a few counts. What it binds is not known. PCR was performed a second time for roughly 6 to 12 cycles using a sample-barcoded 5' primer and a J-beta primer mix. Each TCR beta cDNA got a 12-nucleotide random molecular identifier. TCRdb re-called the 5' RACE reads through MiXCR, storing one row per CDR3 protein. There are 1.5 million to 2 million distinct CDR3 sequences in the sample; about 32% occur only once, and over 9% lies in the top ten. The sample originates from a study of blood T cells in healthy people across ages. Broader study findings: Calculation of diversity from one million T cells yielded estimates considered to be underestimates. Donor CMV status, an unknown factor, possibly confounded changes in expanded clonotypes.

The donors, healthy Caucasians from Russia, were aged 6 to 90. The ends lost 3 bases at V and 5 bases at J; junction bases unmatched: 6. Germline V gives CDR1 MGHRA, CDR2 YSYEKL. The CDR3 sequence is 14 residues long. The chain is built from TRBV4-1 and TRBJ1-1; TRBD1 matches at 7 bases. This receptor was obtained from a woman younger than 45 in good health. Input material: blood. The CDR3 nucleotides are TGCGCCAGCAGCCACCTCGCAGGGGGAACTGAAGCTTTCTTT. Encoded protein: CASSHLAGGTEAFF.